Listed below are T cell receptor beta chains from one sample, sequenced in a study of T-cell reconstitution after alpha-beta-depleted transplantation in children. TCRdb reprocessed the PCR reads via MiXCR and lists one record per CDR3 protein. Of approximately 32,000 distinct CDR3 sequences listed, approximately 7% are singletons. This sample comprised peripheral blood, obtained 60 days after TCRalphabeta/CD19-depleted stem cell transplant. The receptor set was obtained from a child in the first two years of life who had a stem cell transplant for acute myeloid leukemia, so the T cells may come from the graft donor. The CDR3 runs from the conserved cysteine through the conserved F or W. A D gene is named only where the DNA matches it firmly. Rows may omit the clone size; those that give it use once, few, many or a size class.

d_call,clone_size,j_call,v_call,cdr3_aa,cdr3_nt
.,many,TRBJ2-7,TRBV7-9,CASSLAQAVTYEQYF,TGTGCCAGCAGCTTAGCGCAGGCAGTAACCTACGAGCAGTACTTC
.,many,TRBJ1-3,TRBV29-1,CSVEDRGQPSGNTIYF,TGCAGCGTTGAAGATCGAGGACAGCCCTCTGGAAACACCATATATTTT
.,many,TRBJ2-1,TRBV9,CASSVEGLSDEQFF,TGTGCCAGCAGCGTAGAGGGTCTGTCGGATGAGCAGTTCTTC
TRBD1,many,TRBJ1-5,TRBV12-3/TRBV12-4,CASSLDRGQPQHF,TGTGCCAGCAGTTTAGACAGGGGTCAGCCCCAGCATTTT
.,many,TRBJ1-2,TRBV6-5,CAAGVNGYTF,TGTGCCGCGGGGGTTAATGGCTACACCTTC
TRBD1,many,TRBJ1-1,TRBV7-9,CASSSATGWRTEAFF,TGTGCCAGCAGCTCTGCGACAGGGTGGAGGACTGAAGCTTTCTTT
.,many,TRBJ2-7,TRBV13,CASGHPWGEQYF,TGTGCCAGCGGCCACCCCTGGGGGGAGCAGTACTTC
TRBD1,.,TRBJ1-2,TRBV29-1,CSVEILGQGGYTF,TGCAGCGTTGAAATTTTGGGACAGGGTGGCTACACCTTC
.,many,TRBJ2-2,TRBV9,CASSVVQAANTGELFF,TGTGCCAGCAGCGTAGTCCAAGCCGCGAACACCGGGGAGCTGTTTTTT
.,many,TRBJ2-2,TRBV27,CASSLKGTGELFF,TGTGCCAGCAGTTTAAAAGGAACCGGGGAGCTGTTTTTT
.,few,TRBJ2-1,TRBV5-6,CASSLGVYSYNEQFF,TGTGCCAGCAGCTTGGGGGTCTACTCCTACAATGAGCAGTTCTTC
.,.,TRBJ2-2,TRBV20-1,CRGQANTGELFF,TGCAGGGGGCAAGCAAACACCGGGGAGCTGTTTTTT
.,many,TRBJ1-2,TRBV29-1,CSVVADYGYTF,TGCAGCGTTGTGGCAGACTATGGCTACACCTTC
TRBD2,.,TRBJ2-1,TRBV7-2,CASSATSGRLEQFF,TGTGCCAGCAGCGCCACTAGCGGGAGGCTCGAGCAGTTCTTC
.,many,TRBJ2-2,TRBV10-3,CAISEEGELFF,TGTGCCATCAGTGAGGAGGGAGAGCTGTTTTTT
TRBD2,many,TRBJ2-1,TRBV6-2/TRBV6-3,CASSRFPLREGYNEQFF,TGTGCCAGCAGTCGTTTTCCGTTGCGGGAGGGTTACAATGAGCAGTTCTTC
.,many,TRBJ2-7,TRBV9,CASSEQGFSPYEQYF,TGTGCCAGCAGCGAACAGGGTTTCTCGCCCTACGAGCAGTACTTC
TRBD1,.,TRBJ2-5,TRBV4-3,CASSQEAYLDRGTETHYF,TGCGCCAGCAGCCAAGAGGCCTACCTGGACAGGGGAACCGAGACCCACTACTTC
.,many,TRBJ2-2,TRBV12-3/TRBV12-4,CASAGRGTGELFF,TGTGCCAGCGCCGGGAGAGGTACCGGGGAGCTGTTTTTT
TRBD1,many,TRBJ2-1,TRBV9,CASQAQGTAFNEQFF,TGTGCCAGCCAAGCGCAGGGGACAGCTTTCAATGAGCAGTTCTTC
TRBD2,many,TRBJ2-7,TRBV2,CASSEGLAVVYEQYF,TGTGCCAGCAGTGAAGGACTAGCGGTCGTCTACGAGCAGTACTTC
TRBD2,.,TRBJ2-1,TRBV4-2,CASSSSGRGNEQFF,TGTGCCAGCAGCTCTAGCGGTCGAGGGAATGAGCAGTTCTTC
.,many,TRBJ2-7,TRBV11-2,CASSGNRAYEQYF,TGTGCCAGCAGCGGGAACAGGGCCTACGAGCAGTACTTC
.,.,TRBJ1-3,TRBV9,CASRRGDTIYF,TGTGCCAGCAGACGAGGGGACACCATATATTTT
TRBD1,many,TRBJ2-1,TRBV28,CASFRDRGVDEQFF,TGTGCCAGCTTCCGGGACAGGGGAGTGGATGAGCAGTTCTTC
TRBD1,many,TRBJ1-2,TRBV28,CASSLSDRGVYGYTF,TGTGCCAGCAGTTTGTCTGACAGGGGGGTCTATGGCTACACCTTC
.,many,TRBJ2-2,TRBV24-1,CATRGGELFF,TGTGCCACCCGGGGAGGGGAGCTGTTTTTT
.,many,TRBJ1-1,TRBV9,CASSVGSGNTEAFF,TGTGCCAGCAGCGTAGGATCAGGAAACACTGAAGCTTTCTTT
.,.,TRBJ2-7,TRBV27,CASSLSWAHEQYF,TGTGCCAGCAGTTTATCGTGGGCCCACGAGCAGTACTTC
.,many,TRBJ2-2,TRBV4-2,CASSGRNGELFF,TGTGCCAGCAGCGGTCGGAACGGGGAGCTGTTTTTT
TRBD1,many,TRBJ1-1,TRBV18,CATGQGAWSTEAFF,TGTGCCACCGGACAGGGGGCGTGGAGCACTGAAGCTTTCTTT
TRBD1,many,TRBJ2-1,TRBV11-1,CASSGGATGTGNYNEQFF,TGTGCCAGCAGCGGGGGAGCGACCGGGACAGGGAACTACAATGAGCAGTTCTTC
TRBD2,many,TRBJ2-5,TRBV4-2,CASSQVLAGGGETQYF,TGTGCCAGCAGCCAAGTACTAGCGGGAGGGGGAGAGACCCAGTACTTC
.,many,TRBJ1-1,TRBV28,CASSFWVRGAEAFF,TGTGCCAGCAGTTTTTGGGTTAGGGGTGCTGAAGCTTTCTTT
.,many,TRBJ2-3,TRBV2,CASSEEFRGTDTQYF,TGTGCCAGCAGTGAAGAGTTCCGCGGCACAGATACGCAGTATTTT
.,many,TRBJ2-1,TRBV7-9,CASSLAVGVHNEQFF,TGTGCCAGCAGCTTAGCGGTGGGGGTACACAATGAGCAGTTCTTC
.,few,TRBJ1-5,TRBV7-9,CASSLGGAGRSNQPQHF,TGTGCCAGCAGCTTAGGAGGGGCAGGGCGTAGCAATCAGCCCCAGCATTTT
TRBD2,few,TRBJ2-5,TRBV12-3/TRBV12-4,CAFSFIPYGTSAFQETQYF,TGTGCCTTCAGTTTCATCCCTTACGGGACTAGCGCCTTCCAAGAGACCCAGTACTTC
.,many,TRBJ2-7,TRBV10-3,CALRGGDSYEQYF,TGTGCTCTCAGAGGAGGCGACTCCTACGAGCAGTACTTC
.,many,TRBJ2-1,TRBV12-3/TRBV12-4,CASCPSPRILAGNEQFF,TGTGCCAGCTGTCCCTCACCCCGTATCCTAGCTGGCAATGAGCAGTTCTTC
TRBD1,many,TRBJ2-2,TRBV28,CASSFWSGGTGELFF,TGTGCCAGCAGTTTTTGGTCAGGGGGTACCGGGGAGCTGTTTTTT
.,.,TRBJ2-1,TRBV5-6,CASSLGLYCYNEQFF,TGTGCCAGCAGCTTGGGGCTCTACTGCTACAATGAGCAGTTCTTC
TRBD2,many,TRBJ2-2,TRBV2,CAILSGSGTGELFF,TGTGCCATACTGAGCGGGAGTGGTACCGGGGAGCTGTTTTTT
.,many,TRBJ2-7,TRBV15,CATSPTPYEQYF,TGTGCCACCAGCCCGACGCCTTACGAGCAGTACTTC
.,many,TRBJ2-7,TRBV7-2,CASSLSAGKLAYEQYF,TGTGCCAGCAGCTTATCGGCTGGGAAACTCGCCTACGAGCAGTACTTC
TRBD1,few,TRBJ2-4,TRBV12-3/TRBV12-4,CASSLDRGENIQYF,TGTGCCAGCAGTTTGGACAGGGGGGAAAACATTCAGTACTTC
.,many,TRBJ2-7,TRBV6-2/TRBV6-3,CASGIYEQYF,TGTGCCAGCGGGATCTACGAGCAGTACTTC
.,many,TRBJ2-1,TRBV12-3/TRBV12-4,CASSLESRDEQFF,TGTGCCAGCAGTTTAGAGTCGAGGGATGAGCAGTTCTTC
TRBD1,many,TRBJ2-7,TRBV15,CATSRDLRDRVGGYEQYF,TGTGCCACCAGCAGAGATCTACGGGACAGAGTGGGTGGCTACGAGCAGTACTTC
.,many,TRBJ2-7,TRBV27,CASSQGLTLYEQYF,TGTGCCAGCAGTCAAGGACTAACCCTGTACGAGCAGTACTTC
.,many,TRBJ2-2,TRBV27,CATRTENTGELFF,TGTGCCACCCGGACCGAGAACACCGGGGAGCTGTTTTTT
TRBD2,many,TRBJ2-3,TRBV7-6,CASSSSGLAGDVTDTQYF,TGTGCCAGCAGCTCCTCCGGACTAGCGGGGGATGTCACAGATACGCAGTATTTT
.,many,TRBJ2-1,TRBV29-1,CSVEVFVDNEQFF,TGCAGCGTTGAAGTGTTCGTAGACAATGAGCAGTTCTTC
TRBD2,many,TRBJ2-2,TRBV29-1,CSAPGLVAGELFF,TGCAGCGCCCCGGGACTAGTGGCCGGGGAGCTGTTTTTT